The 11 T cell receptor beta chains reported below all come from one sample, sequenced in a study of cytomegalovirus exposure and HLA in healthy donors. A multiplex PCR was run with 60 Vbeta primers and 13 Jbeta primers. Data came from immunoSEQ multiplex PCR; TCRdb stores just in-frame clones and leaves some out. The profile shows about 160,000 clones, about 74% of them singletons. The sample comprised PBMCs. The receptors shown here come from a man aged 35 to 55 in good health and CMV-seropositive.

As for this clone: An end of the junction does not agree with germline; a read error may underlie this. The chain employs TRBV7-9 and TRBJ2-1; 11 nucleotides align to TRBD2. CDR1 is SEHNR, CDR2 FQNEAQ, per germline (reference sequence). The CDR3 totals 14 residues. The CDR3 DNA reads as TGTGCCAGCAGCCTAGCGGGAGGAACCAATGAGCAGTTCTTC. Its protein product is CASSLAGGTNEQFF.

The chain has TRBV27 and TRBJ2-7, with 12 bases identical to TRBD2. The junction had 4 bases not matched to a gene; V was cut back by 4 bases and J by 3 bases. CDR3 size: 15 residues. Germline V gene lookup returns CDR1 MNHEY and CDR2 SMNVEV (reference sequence). CDR3 region: CASSSRTSGNYEQYF. The DNA for the CDR3 is TGTGCCAGCAGTTCCCGGACTAGCGGGAACTACGAGCAGTACTTC.

The gene calls are TRBV4-3 and TRBJ1-2; D remains unclear. This CDR3 has 14 residues. Trimming cost V 0 bases and J 2 bases, with 7 bases left between them. Germline V gene lookup returns CDR1 LGHNA and CDR2 YSLEER. Written as DNA, the CDR3 is TGCGCCAGCAGCCAAGATCTCGGGAACTATGGCTACACCTTC. It codes for CASSQDLGNYGYTF.

Details on this clone: The same CDR3 can be traced to other DNA sequences in this sample. The chain joins TRBV5-4 to TRBJ2-7; the match to TRBD2 covers 13 bases. This CDR3 has 15 amino acids. The V gene's germline CDR1 is SGHNT and CDR2 YYREEE (reference sequence). Trimming cost V 4 bases and J 2 bases; bases outside gene matches: 3. The CDR3 DNA follows: TGTGCCAGCAGCCCAGGGACTAGCGGGACCTACGAGCAGTACTTC. Its protein is CASSPGTSGTYEQYF.

V and J are TRBV9 and TRBJ2-7, with TRBD1 matching 8 bases. The CDR3 has 15 residues. The V gene end was trimmed by 4 bases and the J gene end by 3 bases; junction bases not matched to a gene: 9. CDR1 is SGDLS and CDR2 is YYNGEE in the germline V gene. The chain's CDR3 is CASSTGGELFYEQYF. The CDR3 DNA reads as TGTGCCAGCAGCACAGGGGGAGAACTGTTCTACGAGCAGTACTTC. The full variable domain, rest sourced from reference TRBV9 and TRBJ2-7, is DSGVTQTPKHLITATGQRVTLRCSPRSGDLSVYWYQQSLDQGLQFLIQYYNGEERAKGNILERFSAQQFPDLHSELNLSSLELGDSALYFCASSTGGELFYEQYFGPGTRLTVT.

The chain recombines TRBV5-4 with TRBJ2-5; D might be TRBD2 (6 bases). The end of the DNA aligns better with TRBJ2-7, so the J call may be wrong. Germline V CDR1 and CDR2: SGHNT, YYREEE (reference sequence). The CDR3 totals 13 residues. The CDR3 reads CASGVGGSYEQYF. CDR3 nucleotide sequence: TGTGCCAGCGGGGTGGGGGGAAGCTACGAGCAGTACTTC.

This clone occurred a few times. The gene calls are TRBV7-8 and TRBJ1-1, with a weak D call TRBD1 (6 bases). The ends were cut back, 6 bases at V and 6 bases at J, with 11 bases in the middle. This CDR3 comprises 12 residues. Germline lookup yields CDR1 SGHVS and CDR2 FQNEAQ. The chain's CDR3 is CASSTGSAEAFF. The CDR3 region has the DNA TGTGCCAGCAGTACAGGGTCGGCTGAAGCTTTCTTT.

The rearrangement uses TRBV4-3 and TRBJ2-1, with a weak D call TRBD2 (6 bases). The CDR3 is made up of 15 amino acids. Germline V lookup: CDR1 LGHNA, CDR2 YSLEER. The ends were cut back, 0 bases at V and 13 bases at J, with 19 bases in the middle. The DNA for the CDR3 is TGCGCCAGCAGCCAAGAAGCCCTAAAGCGCGGGACCCAGTTCTTC. This encodes CASSQEALKRGTQFF.

This sequence joins TRBV7-2 and TRBJ2-7; D not resolved. With 5 bases removed from V and 4 bases from J, the gap between germline ends came to 6 bases. Germline V gene data show CDR1 as SGHTA and CDR2 as FQGNSA. The CDR3 covers 11 residues. The CDR3 loop is CASSVSYEQYF. The CDR3 nucleotides read TGTGCCAGCAGCGTGTCATACGAGCAGTACTTC.

This chain links TRBV29-1 with TRBJ1-1; 9 bases fit TRBD1. The CDR3 sequence is 13 residues long. V gave up 7 bases and J gave up 11 bases; unmatched junction bases: 14. The germline gives CDR1 SQVTM, CDR2 ANQGSEA. This CDR3 is CSAIQNGQGPAFF. The DNA for the CDR3 is TGCAGCGCCATCCAGAATGGACAGGGGCCGGCTTTCTTT.

The V call is TRBV10-3, the J call TRBJ2-5; 11 bases match TRBD1. The end of the DNA is better explained by TRBJ2-7, so the J call may be wrong. This CDR3 contains 13 residues. From germline, CDR1 is ENHRY and CDR2 SYGVKD. CDR3 region: CAIRGQGAYEQYF. Written as DNA, the CDR3 is TGTGCCATCAGGGGACAGGGGGCCTACGAGCAGTACTTC.